One sample yielded the 32 T cell receptor beta chains listed below, sequenced in a study of shared clonotypes between healthy human individuals. Assay used: immunoSEQ multiplex PCR; TCRdb lists only in-frame clones, some missing. The table shows approximately 510,000 clones, with 79% occurring only once. Sequenced input: PBMCs. Every receptor here comes from a woman between 40 and 55 years old in good health. Some clones in this sample may be carry-over from other donors' samples.

The chain links TRBV11-1 to TRBJ2-5, with D hard to call. The CDR3 length is 14 residues. The V end lost 3 bases, the J end lost 4 bases, and 12 bases lay between the germline ends. CDR1 and CDR2 (germline): SGHAT, FQDESV (reference sequence). DNA for the CDR3: TGTGCCAGCAGCTTTCGGTTGGTAGGAGAGACCCAGTACTTC. Translating it yields CASSFRLVGETQYF.

V and J are TRBV7-8 and TRBJ2-2, with D perhaps matching TRBD1 (6 bases). The V gene lost 5 bases and the J gene lost 5 bases, with 12 bases spanning the gap. The CDR3 runs to 14 residues. Germline V lookup: CDR1 SGHVS, CDR2 FQNEAQ. For the CDR3, the DNA is TGTGCCAGCAGCCCTAGGGGGTTAACCGGGGAGCTGTTTTTT. Protein: CASSPRGLTGELFF.

The V and J genes are TRBV11-3 and TRBJ2-1; a weak D match, TRBD1 (5 bases). The CDR3 sequence is 15 residues long. V lost 2 bases, J lost 2 bases, and 10 bases lay in between. In germline, CDR1 is SGHNT, CDR2 YENEEA. CDR3 bases: TGTGCCAGCAGCTTATCAGGGATGACCTACAATGAGCAGTTCTTC. It encodes CASSLSGMTYNEQFF.

CDR3 coding DNA: TGTGCCAGCAGTCAGCTAGGGGAGACCCAGTACTTC. It yields the protein CASSQLGETQYF. The genes are TRBV7-9 and TRBJ2-5; D gene ambiguous. The CDR3 consists of 12 residues. Germline V lookup: CDR1 SEHNR, CDR2 FQNEAQ (reference sequence). With 6 bases removed from V and 5 bases from J, the gap between germline ends came to 10 bases.

The V call is TRBV10-3, the J call TRBJ2-5; maybe TRBD1 (6 bases). CDR3 length: 17 residues. Trimming took off 2 bases at V and 5 bases at J, with 21 bases between the two ends. Germline V gives CDR1 ENHRY, CDR2 SYGVKD. DNA for the CDR3: TGTGCCATCAGTGAGAGCCGATCCGGGACATCCGTGGAGACCCAGTACTTC. Protein sequence: CAISESRSGTSVETQYF.

Here the CDR3 reads CASSLVLGGSYNEQFF. CDR3 nucleotides: TGTGCCAGCAGCTTGGTACTGGGGGGCTCCTACAATGAGCAGTTCTTC. The gene calls are TRBV5-4 and TRBJ2-1; a possible D gene is TRBD2 (6 bases). The V gene's germline CDR1 is SGHNT and CDR2 YYREEE (reference sequence). The CDR3 runs 16 residues. With 0 bases removed from V and 0 bases from J, the gap between germline ends came to 10 bases.

This chain connects TRBV5-1 to TRBJ2-1, with TRBD2 matching 15 bases. The V segment lost 4 bases and the J segment 6 bases; nucleotides outside the gene matches: 2. This CDR3 has 15 amino acids. The germline CDR1 and CDR2 sequences are SGHRS and YFSETQ. CDR3 DNA sequence: TGCGCCAGCAGCCGGACTAGCGGGAGGGGCAATGAGCAGTTCTTC. Translating it yields CASSRTSGRGNEQFF.

The rearrangement uses TRBV9 and TRBJ2-7; TRBD1 or TRBD2 may be the D gene (6 bases each). Germline values: CDR1 SGDLS, CDR2 YYNGEE. V lost 2 bases and J 7 bases, leaving 16 bases between the germline ends. This CDR3 is 14 amino acids long. The CDR3 region is CASSVDYRVGEQYF. The CDR3 bases are TGTGCCAGCAGCGTGGACTACAGGGTGGGGGAGCAGTACTTC.

The genes are TRBV9 and TRBJ2-6; D is unresolved. Trimming shortened V by 2 bases and J by 0 bases, and 15 bases separated the two germline ends. The CDR3 contains 18 residues. Germline CDR1 SGDLS, CDR2 YYNGEE. The CDR3 spells CASSVSTDMYSGANVLTF. In DNA, the CDR3 is TGTGCCAGCAGCGTTTCCACTGACATGTACTCTGGGGCCAACGTCCTGACTTTC.

J is TRBJ2-3 and V is TRBV5-1; D gene uncertain. CDR1 and CDR2 (germline): SGHRS, YFSETQ. The CDR3 extends over 16 amino acids. Between the trimmed V and J ends, which lost 0 bases and 0 bases, there was a span of 11 bases. The CDR3 nucleotides read TGCGCCAGCAGCTTGGGGGCCGGCAGGAGCACAGATACGCAGTATTTT. It yields the protein CASSLGAGRSTDTQYF.

In this sample, this clone turned up a few times. The chain couples TRBV5-4 to TRBJ2-2; D unresolved. The CDR3 has 15 residues. CDR1 SGHNT and CDR2 YYREEE come from the germline V gene (reference sequence). V dropped 3 bases and J dropped 0 bases, with 9 bases sitting between them. CDR3 bases: TGTGCCAGCAGCTCGCCTTACGCGAACACCGGGGAGCTGTTTTTT. Translated, it gives CASSSPYANTGELFF. Full variable domain (missing parts from reference TRBV5-4 and TRBJ2-2): ETGVTQSPTHLIKTRGQQVTLRCSSQSGHNTVSWYQQALGQGPQFIFQYYREEENGRGNFPPRFSGLQFPNYSSELNVNALELDDSALYLCASSSPYANTGELFFGEGSRLTVL.

The chain links TRBV6-5 to TRBJ2-2, with TRBD1 matching over 7 bases. Per germline, CDR1 MNHEY and CDR2 SVGAGI. This CDR3 contains 13 residues. CDR3 in DNA: TGTGCTCACGGGGACAGAGCCACCGGGGAGCTGTTTTTT. Its protein product is CAHGDRATGELFF.

The genes are TRBV28 and TRBJ2-7; 8 bases align to TRBD2. Per germline, CDR1 MDHEN and CDR2 SYDVKM. The V and J ends lost 2 bases and 4 bases, in that order; junction bases with no gene match: 4. The CDR3 is 14 amino acids. The CDR3 DNA reads as TGTGCCAGCAGTTTAAGTACTAGCGGTTACGAGCAGTACTTC. Translating gives CASSLSTSGYEQYF.

V is TRBV6-6 and J is TRBJ2-5; no firm D call. This CDR3 is built from 13 residues. Trimming took 5 bases from V and 4 from J, leaving 11 bases between them. Germline loops: CDR1 MNHNY, CDR2 SVGAGI (reference sequence). The CDR3 DNA reads as TGTGCCAGCAGTACCGCCCGGCCAGAGACCCAGTACTTC. It translates to CASSTARPETQYF.

This clone was seen more than once but under ten times. The chain links TRBV7-8 to TRBJ2-7, with TRBD1 matching 8 bases. Germline-derived CDR1 and CDR2 are SGHVS and FQNEAQ. This CDR3 spans 17 amino acids. V lost 1 base to trimming and J lost 2 bases; unmatched junction nucleotides: 10. In DNA form, the CDR3 reads TGTGCCAGCAGCTTAGTAGGCGCAGGGGGCGGCACCTACGAGCAGTACTTC. Encoded protein: CASSLVGAGGGTYEQYF.

The V gene is TRBV5-1, the J gene TRBJ2-2; the D is unclear. The germline V gene has CDR1 SGHRS and CDR2 YFSETQ. The V gene lost 5 bases and the J gene lost 7 bases, with 12 bases spanning the gap. The CDR3 is 13 residues long. The CDR3 DNA reads TGCGCCAGCAGACCCGGACGAGGCGGGGAGCTGTTTTTT. Its protein is CASRPGRGGELFF.

This chain links TRBV9 with TRBJ2-3; tentatively, D is TRBD2 (6 bases). V was clipped by 4 bases and J by 6 bases, with 15 bases between them. The germline gives CDR1 SGDLS, CDR2 YYNGEE. The CDR3 runs 14 residues. CDR3 region: CASSSRASADTQYF. Written as DNA, the CDR3 is TGTGCCAGCAGCTCCCGGGCTAGCGCCGATACGCAGTATTTT. The whole variable domain, remainder taken from reference TRBV9 and TRBJ2-3, is DSGVTQTPKHLITATGQRVTLRCSPRSGDLSVYWYQQSLDQGLQFLIQYYNGEERAKGNILERFSAQQFPDLHSELNLSSLELGDSALYFCASSSRASADTQYFGPGTRLTVL.

J is TRBJ2-6 and V is TRBV28, with D possibly being TRBD1 (5 bases). Germline V gives CDR1 MDHEN, CDR2 SYDVKM. V dropped 3 bases and J dropped 0 bases, with 9 bases sitting between them. The CDR3 is 16 amino acids. The CDR3: CASSFRQISGANVLTF. The DNA for the CDR3 is TGTGCCAGCAGTTTCCGACAGATCTCTGGGGCCAACGTCCTGACTTTC.

The CDR3 DNA sequence: TGTGCCAGCAGTTACACAAGGACTAGCGTGATCGAGCAGTACTTC. Translating it yields CASSYTRTSVIEQYF. This chain uses TRBV2 with TRBJ2-7; 9 nucleotides match TRBD2. The length of the CDR3 is 15 residues. Germline assignment: CDR1 SNHLY and CDR2 FYNNEI. V trimming: 5 bases; J trimming: 6 bases; junction bases outside the gene matches: 11.

This clone was detected once. This chain joins TRBV4-3 and TRBJ2-1; D is perhaps TRBD2 (6 bases). V was pared by 0 bases and J by 8 bases, with 14 bases between. Germline values: CDR1 LGHNA, CDR2 YSLEER. The CDR3 contains 15 residues. The DNA of the CDR3 is TGCGCCAGCAGCCAAGAGGAGGGCCGGGTAGATGAGCAGTTCTTC. Its translation is CASSQEEGRVDEQFF.

J is TRBJ1-1 and V is TRBV27; D perhaps matches TRBD1 (5 bases). Trimming left V 4 bases short and J 3 bases short, with 21 bases between. Germline CDR1 is MNHEY and CDR2 is SMNVEV (reference sequence). CDR3 length equals 17 residues. The CDR3 DNA sequence: TGTGCCAGCAGTTGGGGGAGGACACGGAATTGGGACACTGAAGCTTTCTTT. This gives the protein CASSWGRTRNWDTEAFF.

The chain combines TRBV5-1 with TRBJ2-2; 7 bases fit TRBD2. This CDR3 contains 16 residues. CDR1 SGHRS and CDR2 YFSETQ come from the germline V gene. V trimming: 0 bases; J trimming: 2 bases; junction bases outside the gene matches: 4. In DNA, the CDR3 is TGCGCCAGCAGCTTGGGAGCGGGGCTTAACACCGGGGAGCTGTTTTTT. It specifies CASSLGAGLNTGELFF.

The J gene is TRBJ1-1, the V gene TRBV7-2, with D perhaps matching TRBD1 (5 bases). V was pared by 3 bases and J by 5 bases, with 16 bases between. The germline V gene has CDR1 SGHTA and CDR2 FQGNSA. This CDR3 region has 15 residues. Written as DNA, the CDR3 is TGTGCCAGCAGCTTTTATCAGGGAGGTGGGACTGAAGCTTTCTTT. Amino acid sequence: CASSFYQGGGTEAFF.

The genes are TRBV7-3 and TRBJ2-2, with 8 bases matching TRBD2. CDR1 is SGHTA, CDR2 FQGTGA, per germline. The CDR3 length is 15 residues. The junction had 7 bases not matched to a gene; V was cut back by 5 bases and J by 5 bases. The chain's CDR3 is CASSTLAVTTGELFF. The CDR3 bases are TGTGCCAGCAGCACACTAGCGGTTACTACCGGGGAGCTGTTTTTT.

The rearrangement uses TRBV6-1 and TRBJ2-7, with D possibly TRBD1 on 6 matching bases. The length of the CDR3 is 14 residues. The ends were cut back, 1 base at V and 2 bases at J, with 9 bases in the middle. Germline assignment: CDR1 MNHNS and CDR2 SASEGT. In DNA, the CDR3 is TGTGCCAGCAGTGAAGTGGGACAACCCTACGAGCAGTACTTC. This codes for CASSEVGQPYEQYF.

This chain connects TRBV6-1 to TRBJ1-6, with D hard to call. Germline V CDR1 and CDR2: MNHNS, SASEGT. The CDR3 spans 13 residues. The germline V and J ends were trimmed by 7 bases and 8 bases, with 12 bases remaining between them. The CDR3 nucleotides are TGTGCCAGCACATGGAAGGAGGATTCACCCCTCCACTTT. Translated, it gives CASTWKEDSPLHF.

Regarding this clone: Other DNA sequences of this sample code for an identical CDR3. The chain recombines TRBV9 with TRBJ2-1; D call uncertain. Trimming took off 1 base at V and 0 bases at J, with 5 bases between the two ends. This CDR3 spans 14 amino acids. Looked up from germline, CDR1 is SGDLS and CDR2 is YYNGEE. The DNA for the CDR3 is TGTGCCAGCAGCGTACAGAGCTCCTACAATGAGCAGTTCTTC. Amino acids: CASSVQSSYNEQFF.

In this sample, this clone turned up a few times. The chain joins TRBV15 to TRBJ2-1; 12 bases fit TRBD2. The germline V gene has CDR1 LNHNV and CDR2 YYDKDF (reference sequence). J lost 7 bases, V lost 1 base, and 5 bases had no gene match. The CDR3 has 16 amino acids. The CDR3 region is CATSRVLAGGRNEQFF. The CDR3 region has the DNA TGTGCCACCAGCAGAGTCCTAGCGGGAGGGAGGAATGAGCAGTTCTTC.

The chain has TRBV10-3 and TRBJ1-2, with D hard to call. CDR1 is ENHRY and CDR2 is SYGVKD in the germline V gene. Trimming removed 3 bases from V and 6 bases from J, with 11 bases in between. CDR3 size: 13 residues. The CDR3 DNA reads TGTGCCATCAGTGATTTTAGGTCGGATGGCTACACCTTC. As protein: CAISDFRSDGYTF.

CDR3 protein: CVRVRRDPSYEQYF. The CDR3 nucleotides read TGTGTCAGGGTTAGACGGGACCCCTCCTACGAGCAGTACTTC. V and J are TRBV7-5 and TRBJ2-7. TRBV7-5 is deemed a pseudogene. There are 14 residues in the CDR3.

In regard to this clone: Other DNA sequences from this sample encode an identical CDR3 as well. This sequence joins TRBV19 and TRBJ1-1; maybe TRBD1 (6 bases). This CDR3 comprises 15 residues. Germline CDR1 and CDR2: LNHDA and SQIVND (reference sequence). V was pared by 5 bases and J by 2 bases, with 15 bases between. As DNA, the CDR3 is TGTGCCAGTAGTCGGGGCGGACAGAGTAACACTGAAGCTTTCTTT. Amino acids: CASSRGGQSNTEAFF.

The gene calls are TRBV7-9 and TRBJ2-5, with D tentatively TRBD1 (7 bases). The germline V gene encodes CDR1 SEHNR and CDR2 FQNEAQ (reference sequence). Trimming stripped 5 bases from V and 4 bases from J, with 17 bases between. The CDR3 spans 15 residues. The CDR3 DNA reads as TGTGCCAGCAGCCGACAGGGAGGCGGTGGAGAGACCCAGTACTTC. Protein: CASSRQGGGGETQYF. Based on the CDR3 plus reference TRBV7-9 and TRBJ2-5, the full variable domain is DTGVSQNPRHKITKRGQNVTFRCDPISEHNRLYWYRQTLGQGPEFLTYFQNEAQLEKSRLLSDRFSAERPKGSFSTLEIQRTEQGDSAMYLCASSRQGGGGETQYFGPGTRLLVL.